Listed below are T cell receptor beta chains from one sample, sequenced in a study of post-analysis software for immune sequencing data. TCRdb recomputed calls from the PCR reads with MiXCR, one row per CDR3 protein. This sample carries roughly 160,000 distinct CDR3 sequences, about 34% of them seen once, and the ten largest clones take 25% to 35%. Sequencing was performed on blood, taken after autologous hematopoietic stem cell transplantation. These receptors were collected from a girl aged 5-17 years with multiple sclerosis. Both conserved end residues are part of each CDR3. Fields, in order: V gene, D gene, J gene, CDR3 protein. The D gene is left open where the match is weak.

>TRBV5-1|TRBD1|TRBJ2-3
CASSLEGGQGADTQYF
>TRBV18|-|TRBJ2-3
CASSPGLAGSTDTQYF
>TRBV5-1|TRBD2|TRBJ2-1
CASSLAGGLTSGRAFSYNEQFF
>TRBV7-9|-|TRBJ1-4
CASSRGSGTTNEKLFF
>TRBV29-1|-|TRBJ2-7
CSVEAATYEQYF
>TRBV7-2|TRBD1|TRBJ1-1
CASSLHGQGNTEAFF
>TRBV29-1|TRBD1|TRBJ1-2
CSVGPTGTYGYTF
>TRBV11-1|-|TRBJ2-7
CASSLARSPTYEQYF
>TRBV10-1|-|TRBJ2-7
CASSESALEQQEDEQYF
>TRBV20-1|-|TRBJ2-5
CSARREGAETQYF
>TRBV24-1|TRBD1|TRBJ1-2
CATSDSGTDADGYTF
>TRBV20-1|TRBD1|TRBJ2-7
CSAADRAYEQYF
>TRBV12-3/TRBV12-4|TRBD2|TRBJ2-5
CASSPGLAGLETQYF
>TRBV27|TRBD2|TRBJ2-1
CASSLGAGGPYNEQFF
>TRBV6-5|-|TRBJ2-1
CASSYSGLGYNEQFF
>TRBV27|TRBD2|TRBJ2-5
CASSLKGTSGRGSETQYF
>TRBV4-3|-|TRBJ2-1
CASSPYRAIDDEQFF
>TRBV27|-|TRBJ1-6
CASSLMGVSPLHF
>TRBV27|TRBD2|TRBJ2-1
CASIPYGTRKSNEQFF
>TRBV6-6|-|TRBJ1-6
CASSYSKGPNSPLHF
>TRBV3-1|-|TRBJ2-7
CASSQDRGSSEQYF
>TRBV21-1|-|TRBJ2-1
CASSKAPLAGIYNEQFF
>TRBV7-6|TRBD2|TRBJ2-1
CASSLLAGSHNEQFF
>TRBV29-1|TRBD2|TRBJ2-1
CSVDLAGIYNEQFF
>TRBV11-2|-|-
CASSSEGSYEQYF
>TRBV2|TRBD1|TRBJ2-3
CASREEDRGRADTQYF
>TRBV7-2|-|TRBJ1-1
CASSPLRGDTEAFF
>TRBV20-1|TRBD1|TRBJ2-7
CSATWDRGIYEQYF
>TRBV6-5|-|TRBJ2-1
CASHRGADYNEQFF
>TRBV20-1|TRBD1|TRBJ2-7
CSATGTGLTYEQYF
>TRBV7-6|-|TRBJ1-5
CASSLQGYNQPQHF
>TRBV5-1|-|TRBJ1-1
CASSLALDHSAFF
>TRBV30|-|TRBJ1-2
CAWRQGGYGYTF
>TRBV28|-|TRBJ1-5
CASSSPPGGAASPQHF
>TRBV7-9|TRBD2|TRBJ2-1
CASSLFTSGRRMDEQFF
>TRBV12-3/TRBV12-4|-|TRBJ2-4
CASSLRDSTNIQYF
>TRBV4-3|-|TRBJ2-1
CASSQVGQLDNEQFF
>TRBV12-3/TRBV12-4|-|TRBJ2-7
CASSTTYEQYF
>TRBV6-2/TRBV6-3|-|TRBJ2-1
CASSYSPFDEQFF
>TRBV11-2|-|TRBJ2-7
CASSSGEKTYEQYF
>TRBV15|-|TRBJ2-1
CATRASLNLYNEQFF
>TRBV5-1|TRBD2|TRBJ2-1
CASSPGLAGVGYNEQFF
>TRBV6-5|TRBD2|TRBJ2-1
CASRTTSGRGNEQFF
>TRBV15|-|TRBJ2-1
CATSRVPNNEQFF
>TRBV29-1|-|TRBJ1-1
CSVDRRNTEAFF
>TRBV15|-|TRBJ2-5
CATSRDPGAETQYF
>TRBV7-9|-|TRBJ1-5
CASSLGRTGENQPQHF
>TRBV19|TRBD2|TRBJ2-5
CASTSGRQETQYF
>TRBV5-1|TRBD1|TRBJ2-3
CASSHDRARTDTQYF
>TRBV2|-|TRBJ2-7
CASSEETGRSGYEQYF
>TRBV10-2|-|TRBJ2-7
CASSYDRNEQYF
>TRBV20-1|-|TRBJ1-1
CSARNSGRPNTEAFF